This T cell receptor beta chain was recovered during a study of blood T cell repertoires in COVID-19. In the original processing: How many nucleated cells were present was estimated from reference gene primer amplification. Method: immunoSEQ multiplex PCR; TCRdb's copy keeps in-frame clones and lacks some. Clone size and V and J calls were adopted from that table, with D and trimming inferred from the DNA. This sample has under 200,000 clones, with approximately 87% found just once. This CDR3 has 15 amino acids. The V gene lost 4 bases and the J gene lost 0 bases, with 13 bases spanning the gap. CDR1 and CDR2 (germline): SGHRS, YFSETQ.

The clonotype originates from a woman aged 55-69 years with COVID-19, enrolled during active disease. Sequencing used peripheral blood. The chain combines TRBV5-1 with TRBJ1-1; D is perhaps TRBD1 (6 bases). The CDR3 DNA is TGCGCCAGCAGCCTCCAGACAGGTATGAACACTGAAGCTTTCTTT. This gives the protein CASSLQTGMNTEAFF. The complete variable domain, with remaining parts taken from reference TRBV5-1 and TRBJ1-1, reads KAGVTQTPRYLIKTRGQQVTLSCSPISGHRSVSWYQQTPGQGLQFLFEYFSETQRNKGNFPGRFSGRQFSNSRSEMNVSTLELGDSALYLCASSLQTGMNTEAFFGQGTRLTVV.